This entry is about one T cell receptor beta chain. The sample comes from a study of T cell changes during pregnancy in multiple sclerosis. This CDR3 contains 15 residues. Trimming removed 5 bases at V and 6 bases at J, with 16 bases between. Per germline, CDR1 MNHEY and CDR2 SMNVEV (reference sequence). Clones were read by immunoSEQ multiplex PCR, and TCRdb kept only the in-frame ones, dropping some. The table shows around 70,000 clones, with approximately 94% occurring only once. The chain employs TRBV27 and TRBJ2-2; D is perhaps TRBD1 (5 bases). This sequence originates from a female donor with multiple sclerosis, enrolled in a pregnancy study. Specimen: peripheral blood, collected in the third trimester of pregnancy. The CDR3 loop is CASSPPAGSSGELFF. The CDR3 bases are TGTGCCAGCAGTCCGCCCGCAGGGTCGTCCGGGGAGCTGTTTTTT.